Shown below are 28 T cell receptor beta chains from a single sample sequenced in a study of early T cells in non-severe SARS-CoV-2 infection. TCRdb ran MiXCR on the 5' RACE reads and lists one entry per CDR3 protein. The sample carries roughly 35,000 distinct CDR3 sequences, approximately 7% recorded once. The sequencing sample was made of whole blood. The source is an adult who was a healthcare worker with PCR-confirmed SARS-CoV-2 infection or an uninfected control (not recorded which).

This clonotype was seen many times. The chain joins TRBV29-1 to TRBJ2-7; tentatively, D is TRBD1 (6 bases). V lost 6 bases to trimming and J lost 4 bases, with 16 bases between them. This CDR3 contains 13 residues. CDR1 and CDR2 from the germline V gene are SQVTM and ANQGSEA. CDR3 sequence: CSVVLTGNYEQYF. The CDR3 DNA reads as TGCAGCGTAGTCCTTACAGGGAATTACGAGCAGTACTTC.

This clonotype was seen many times. The chain combines TRBV20-1 with TRBJ2-1; 10 bases map to TRBD2. In germline, CDR1 is DFQATT, CDR2 SNEGSKA (reference sequence). The CDR3 has 14 residues. V was pared by 5 bases and J by 6 bases, with 7 bases of the junction left unmatched. The CDR3 DNA follows: TGCAGTGCTTCGAGCGGGAGGGGAACCAATGAGCAGTTCTTC. It specifies CSASSGRGTNEQFF.

This clonotype was observed many times. The chain uses TRBV19 and TRBJ2-7; perhaps D is TRBD1 or TRBD2 (5 bases each). This CDR3 is 16 amino acids long. Germline loops: CDR1 LNHDA, CDR2 SQIVND (reference sequence). V was cut by 4 bases and J by 0 bases, with 16 bases left in between. CDR3 sequence reads: CASSKRSGDLSYEQYF. Here the CDR3 DNA reads TGTGCCAGTAGTAAAAGGTCCGGGGACCTCTCCTACGAGCAGTACTTC.

This clonotype was found a few times. V and J are TRBV11-3 and TRBJ2-1; D remains ambiguous. Germline values: CDR1 SGHNT, CDR2 YENEEA. This CDR3 has 12 amino acids. V was pared by 0 bases and J by 10 bases, with 7 bases between. The CDR3 protein is CASSLEPAEQFF. CDR3 DNA sequence: TGTGCCAGCAGCTTAGAGCCGGCGGAGCAGTTCTTC.

The chain is built from TRBV6-1 and TRBJ2-7; D is unclear. The V end lost 6 bases, the J end lost 3 bases, and 9 bases lay between the germline ends. Germline CDR1 MNHNS, CDR2 SASEGT. The CDR3 covers 12 residues. The CDR3 protein is CASRQRIYEQYF. For the CDR3, the DNA is TGTGCCAGCAGACAGCGAATCTACGAGCAGTACTTC.

This clonotype was detected many times. The genes are TRBV30 and TRBJ2-7; 7 positions match TRBD1. This CDR3 is 15 amino acids long. V lost 5 bases, J lost 0 bases, and 10 bases stayed unmatched. The germline gives CDR1 GTSNPN, CDR2 SVGIG (reference sequence). Here the CDR3 DNA reads TGTGCCTGGGACCATTGGGACAGAGGCTCCTACGAGCAGTACTTC. This encodes CAWDHWDRGSYEQYF. The variable domain in full, completed from reference TRBV30 and TRBJ2-7, reads SQTIHQWPATLVQPVGSPLSLECTVEGTSNPNLYWYRQAAGRGLQLLFYSVGIGQISSEVPQNLSASRPQDRQFILSSKKLLLSDSGFYLCAWDHWDRGSYEQYFGPGTRLTVT.

This clonotype has at least ten counts. This chain links TRBV6-5 with TRBJ1-5; D is uncertain. The CDR3 runs 14 residues. The V end lost 7 bases, the J end lost 0 bases, and 10 bases lay between the germline ends. CDR1 is MNHEY and CDR2 is SVGAGI in the germline V gene. CDR3 nucleotides: TGTGCCAGCAACTCGGGTTATAGCAATCAGCCCCAGCATTTT. Translated, it gives CASNSGYSNQPQHF.

V usage is TRBV7-3 and J usage is TRBJ1-2; D may be TRBD1 (5 bases). Germline CDR1 is SGHTA and CDR2 is FQGTGA. V shed 2 bases and J shed 8 bases, with 9 bases lying between them. The CDR3 length is 12 residues. CDR3 sequence (DNA): TGTGCCAGCAGCTTAGGGCAGGGCGGCTACACCTTC. This translates into CASSLGQGGYTF. The full variable domain, in which reference TRBV7-3 and TRBJ1-2 provide the parts outside the CDR3, is GAGVSQTPSNKVTEKGKYVELRCDPISGHTALYWYRQSLGQGPEFLIYFQGTGAADDSGLPNDRFFAVRPEGSVSTLKIQRTERGDSAVYLCASSLGQGGYTFGSGTRLTVV.

This clonotype was recorded at least ten times. This chain uses TRBV29-1 with TRBJ2-1; perhaps TRBD1 as D (6 bases). The CDR3 loop spans 12 amino acids. V lost 3 bases, J lost 9 bases, and 12 bases lay in between. Germline V CDR1 and CDR2: SQVTM, ANQGSEA. This CDR3 is CSVEGRGAEQFF. The CDR3 DNA is TGCAGCGTTGAGGGCAGGGGTGCTGAGCAGTTCTTC.

Comment on this clonotype: A read error may be the cause here, since a much bigger clone is one base away. The chain combines TRBV27 with TRBJ2-1, with D possibly matching TRBD1 (5 bases). The CDR3 spans 15 residues. CDR1 MNHEY and CDR2 SMNVEV come from the germline V gene (reference sequence). The chain's CDR3 is CTSSRDSPTVNEQFF. CDR3 coding DNA: TGTACCAGCAGTCGAGACAGTCCAACAGTCAATGAGCAGTTCTTC.

This clonotype has a count of ten or more. The chain employs TRBV9 and TRBJ1-6; D possibly corresponds to TRBD1 (6 bases). This CDR3 contains 16 residues. Per the germline V gene, CDR1 is SGDLS and CDR2 is YYNGEE. Trimming shortened V by 4 bases and J by 7 bases, and 18 bases separated the two germline ends. The CDR3 is CASSSPRGRLNSPLHF. CDR3 DNA: TGTGCCAGCAGCTCCCCCAGGGGCCGACTAAATTCACCCCTCCACTTT.

The table lists this clonotype with many counts. The chain combines TRBV29-1 with TRBJ2-7; tentatively, D is TRBD1 or TRBD2 (5 bases each). The CDR3 totals 13 residues. V lost 7 bases and J lost 5, with 18 bases in between. Per germline, CDR1 SQVTM and CDR2 ANQGSEA. The CDR3 reads CSAPGPTGDEQYF. Here the CDR3 DNA reads TGCAGCGCCCCAGGGCCCACCGGGGACGAGCAGTACTTC.

This clonotype occurred many times. CDR3 DNA sequence: TGTGCCAGCAGCTTGGGAGGCAAGAACACTGAAGCTTTCTTT. It specifies CASSLGGKNTEAFF. J is TRBJ1-1 and V is TRBV11-2, with unresolved D. CDR3 size: 14 residues. Trimming stripped 3 bases from V and 1 base from J, with 9 bases between. Germline-derived CDR1 and CDR2 are SGHAT and FQNNGV.

This sequence joins TRBV29-1 and TRBJ2-1; TRBD1 matches 7 bases. The CDR3 consists of 11 residues. Germline V lookup: CDR1 SQVTM, CDR2 ANQGSEA. The CDR3 sequence: CTQGVGNEQFF. The CDR3 DNA reads TGCACCCAGGGGGTGGGCAATGAGCAGTTCTTC.

This clonotype was counted at least ten times. The chain couples TRBV12-3 or TRBV12-4 to TRBJ2-7; the D gene is possibly TRBD2 (6 bases). Trimming pared 6 bases from V and 6 bases from J, leaving 18 bases between. The CDR3 has 14 amino acids. The CDR3 nucleotides are TGTGCCAGCAGCGAGCAACGGGGGACCCCCGAGCAGTACTTC. Protein product: CASSEQRGTPEQYF.

This clonotype was recorded at least ten times. The CDR3 DNA is TGTGCCAGCAGCTTGAAGCGGGCGGGAGTTGTCACGGATACGCAGTATTTT. Amino acids: CASSLKRAGVVTDTQYF. The chain links TRBV7-8 to TRBJ2-3; 7 nucleotides line up with TRBD2. CDR3 size: 17 residues. Germline V gene sequence: CDR1 SGHVS, CDR2 FQNEAQ. Trimming at V came to 3 bases and at J to 6 bases, leaving 15 bases not matched to a gene.

The rearrangement links TRBV11-2 to TRBJ1-6; 11 bases match TRBD1. Germline CDR1 SGHAT, CDR2 FQNNGV. Trimming removed 5 bases from V and 4 bases from J; junction bases left unmatched: 7. The CDR3 contains 17 residues. The CDR3 coding sequence is TGTGCCAGCAGCCACCGGACAGGGGGCGCATATAATTCACCCCTCCACTTT. Translating it yields CASSHRTGGAYNSPLHF.

This clonotype was seen more than once but under ten times. The chain employs TRBV6-4 and TRBJ1-5, with a possible D match to TRBD1 (6 bases). The CDR3 loop spans 13 amino acids. CDR1 is MRHNA and CDR2 is SNTAGT in the germline V gene. Trimming took 4 bases from V and 7 from J, leaving 11 bases between them. The CDR3 DNA reads as TGTGCCAGCAGTGGAGAGGGGGGACAGCCCCAGCATTTT. Its protein product is CASSGEGGQPQHF.

This clonotype occurred many times. This chain's CDR3 is CASSSPGSGSTYEQYF. The CDR3 DNA sequence: TGTGCCAGCAGTTCCCCAGGTAGCGGGAGTACCTACGAGCAGTACTTC. The J gene is TRBJ2-7, the V gene TRBV28; 9 bases are shared with TRBD2. Trimming at V came to 4 bases and at J to 2 bases, leaving 9 bases not matched to a gene. CDR1 is MDHEN, CDR2 SYDVKM, per germline. This CDR3 is built from 16 residues.

The V gene is TRBV5-1, the J gene TRBJ2-1; 10 bases line up with TRBD2. The CDR3 runs to 18 residues. CDR1 is SGHRS, CDR2 YFSETQ, per germline. V shed 5 bases, J shed 0 bases, and the junction held 11 bases outside the gene matches. DNA for the CDR3: TGCGCCAGCAGAAAAGGACTAGCGGAATTTATCTCCTACAATGAGCAGTTCTTC. Translating it yields CASRKGLAEFISYNEQFF.

This clonotype showed up just a few times. V and J are TRBV12-3 or TRBV12-4 and TRBJ2-5; D gene unclear. Trimming took off 6 bases at V and 3 bases at J, with 5 bases between the two ends. The CDR3 has 11 amino acids. The CDR3: CASRTEETQYF. In DNA form, the CDR3 reads TGTGCCAGCAGAACAGAAGAGACCCAGTACTTC.

This clonotype was detected only a few times. CDR3 DNA: TGTGCCAGCAGCCGGGGACCCTCTGGGGCCAACGTCCTGACTTTC. Protein product: CASSRGPSGANVLTF. The rearrangement joins TRBV7-8 to TRBJ2-6, with D possibly called TRBD1 or TRBD2 (5 bases each). Deletions cut 5 bases from V and 0 bases from J, with 8 bases between. CDR1 and CDR2 (germline): SGHVS, FQNEAQ. There are 15 residues in the CDR3.

In this sample, this clonotype turned up many times. The chain couples TRBV28 to TRBJ2-1, with D possibly TRBD2 on 6 matching bases. Germline V CDR1 and CDR2: MDHEN, SYDVKM. The CDR3 length is 14 residues. The V end was cut by 8 bases, the J end by 12 bases, with 23 bases between. CDR3 coding DNA: TGTGCCAGCGACCTTGGGACTGGCCCCTCGGGGCAGTTCTTC. The encoded protein is CASDLGTGPSGQFF.

The chain recombines TRBV5-1 with TRBJ1-2; D may be TRBD1 (5 bases). CDR3 length: 16 residues. The V end lost 3 bases, the J end lost 0 bases, and 15 bases lay between the germline ends. The germline V gene encodes CDR1 SGHRS and CDR2 YFSETQ. DNA of the CDR3: TGCGCCAGCAGCTCAAGGGGCGCCGAATCTAACTATGGCTACACCTTC. This translates into CASSSRGAESNYGYTF. Looking up the rest from reference TRBV5-1 and TRBJ1-2 gives the full variable domain: KAGVTQTPRYLIKTRGQQVTLSCSPISGHRSVSWYQQTPGQGLQFLFEYFSETQRNKGNFPGRFSGRQFSNSRSEMNVSTLELGDSALYLCASSSRGAESNYGYTFGSGTRLTVV.

The J gene is TRBJ2-7, the V gene TRBV3-1; D ambiguous. This CDR3 region has 14 residues. The ends were cut back, 0 bases at V and 6 bases at J, with 12 bases in the middle. Germline assignment: CDR1 LGHDT and CDR2 YNNKEL (reference sequence). As DNA, the CDR3 is TGTGCCAGCAGCCAAGAGCACGGTTTAGGCGAGCAGTACTTC. This encodes CASSQEHGLGEQYF.

This clonotype was recorded at least ten times. This sequence joins TRBV14 and TRBJ2-5, with D possibly matching TRBD1 (5 bases). V lost 0 bases to trimming and J lost 6 bases, with 8 bases between them. The CDR3 spans 13 residues. CDR1 SGHDN and CDR2 FVKESK come from the germline V gene. CDR3 sequence reads: CASSQDQGKTQYF. The CDR3 nucleotides read TGTGCCAGCAGCCAAGATCAGGGCAAGACCCAGTACTTC. Complete variable domain (other parts from reference TRBV14 and TRBJ2-5): EAGVTQFPSHSVIEKGQTVTLRCDPISGHDNLYWYRRVMGKEIKFLLHFVKESKQDESGMPNNRFLAERTGGTYSTLKVQPAELEDSGVYFCASSQDQGKTQYFGPGTRLLVL.

A few counts support this clonotype. V and J are TRBV3-2 and TRBJ2-3; no check of the table's D call, TRBD1, against the DNA was made. TRBV3-2 is deemed a pseudogene. The CDR3 is 17 amino acids. CDR3 bases: TGTGCCAGCAGCCAAGGAGAAACAGGGTTCCCGACAGATACGCAGTATTTT. Its translation is CASSQGETGFPTDTQYF.

This clonotype was observed a few times. The CDR3 here is CASSLRTGVSISPLHF. The CDR3 region has the DNA TGTGCCAGCAGCTTAAGAACAGGGGTATCGATTTCACCCCTCCACTTT. The chain combines TRBV11-2 with TRBJ1-6, with TRBD1 identical over 7 bases. V was pared by 2 bases and J by 9 bases, with 10 bases of the junction left unmatched. Germline CDR1 SGHAT, CDR2 FQNNGV. CDR3 size: 16 residues.